This note documents a single T cell receptor beta chain sequence. This entry belongs to a study of T cells expressing NK-cell markers. The CDR3 loop spans 19 amino acids. In germline, CDR1 is LGHDT, CDR2 YNNKEL (reference sequence). TCRdb re-called the 5' RACE reads and gives one entry per CDR3 protein, without DNA. In total, the table holds about 430,000 distinct CDR3 sequences. The chain employs TRBV3-1 and TRBJ1-1; TCRdb designates TRBD1, a call that cannot be tested without DNA. The sample taken for sequencing was blood T cells: a sorted CD56 or NKG2C T cell subset, CD4+ or CD8+ T cells, or bulk PBMC T cells (not recorded which). The sequence came from a woman between 50 and 59 years old in good health. The CDR3 region is CASSQDWKLTGEENTEAFF. Based on the CDR3 plus reference TRBV3-1 and TRBJ1-1, the full variable domain is DTAVSQTPKYLVTQMGNDKSIKCEQNLGHDTMYWYKQDSKKFLKIMFSYNNKELIINETVPNRFSPKSPDKAHLNLHINSLELGDSAVYFCASSQDWKLTGEENTEAFFGQGTRLTVV.